What follows are 4 T cell receptor beta chains derived from one specimen sequenced in a study of CXCR3-negative and CXCR3-positive naive CD8 T cells. The libraries of TRB cDNA were prepared using 5' RACE with UMI labels. TCRdb reanalyzed the 5' RACE reads, giving one entry per CDR3 protein sequence and no DNA. Its listing shows about 130,000 distinct CDR3 sequences. The sequencing input was naive CXCR3- CD8+ T cells from blood. Subset defined: CD45RO-CCR7+CD27+CD95- naive CD8+ T cells lacking CXCR3 (TNR3-). The origin of the receptors is a human donor in good health. Some clones in this sample may be carry-over from other donors' samples.

The chain has TRBV15 and TRBJ2-5. This CDR3 is built from 13 residues. Germline lookup yields CDR1 LNHNV and CDR2 YYDKDF (reference sequence). CDR3 amino acids: CATSEADNGPQYF.

The chain uses TRBV29-1 and TRBJ2-2. CDR1 and CDR2 (germline): SQVTM, ANQGSEA. The CDR3 contains 15 residues. The CDR3 protein is CSVAGRGSNTGELFF.

The chain joins TRBV7-9 to TRBJ1-5. CDR1 is SEHNR and CDR2 is FQNEAQ in the germline V gene (reference sequence). The CDR3 consists of 14 residues. The CDR3 spells CASSLAPGNQPQHF. Full variable domain (rest looked up from reference TRBV7-9 and TRBJ1-5): DTGVSQNPRHKITKRGQNVTFRCDPISEHNRLYWYRQTLGQGPEFLTYFQNEAQLEKSRLLSDRFSAERPKGSFSTLEIQRTEQGDSAMYLCASSLAPGNQPQHFGDGTRLSIL.

The chain recombines TRBV5-1 with TRBJ2-7; the D gene TCRdb calls, TRBD2, cannot be checked with no DNA. The CDR3 extends over 18 amino acids. In germline, CDR1 is SGHRS, CDR2 YFSETQ. The CDR3 sequence: CASSLSFSLDGPWGEQYF.